This paragraph covers one TCR beta chain sequence. The CDR3 consists of 16 residues. Trimming at V came to 1 base and at J to 3 bases, leaving 5 bases not matched to a gene. Per the germline V gene, CDR1 is LNHDA and CDR2 is SQIVND (reference sequence). Clones were sequenced by immunoSEQ multiplex PCR, and TCRdb holds only the in-frame ones, with some missing. The repertoire consists of some 47,000 clones, with roughly four fifths occurring once and the leading ten covering under 4%. This sample is drawn from a study of PD-L1 blockade in urothelial cancer. Study-level background: Patients with male sex and bladder-origin urothelial cancer accounted for most of the roughly 30 enrolled.

This material consisted of PBMCs, taken around atezolizumab (anti-PD-L1) treatment. The chain combines TRBV19 with TRBJ2-3; 9 bases are a match to TRBD2. The sequence derives from a man aged 65-85 years with urothelial cancer. CDR3 sequence (DNA): TGTGCCAGTAGTATAGTTGGCCTAGCGGGGACAGATACGCAGTATTTT. It translates to CASSIVGLAGTDTQYF. The entire variable domain, with the rest obtained from reference TRBV19 and TRBJ2-3, is as follows: DGGITQSPKYLFRKEGQNVTLSCEQNLNHDAMYWYRQDPGQGLRLIYYSQIVNDFQKGDIAEGYSVSREKKESFPLTVTSAQKNPTAFYLCASSIVGLAGTDTQYFGPGTRLTVL.